These T cell receptor beta chains were read from a single sample in a study of blood T cell repertoires in COVID-19. Sequencing used immunoSEQ multiplex PCR; TCRdb keeps in-frame clones, though not all of them. The top ten hold about 3% of the sample, which has around 150,000 clones, under 80% seen once. Sequenced sample: peripheral blood. All receptors come from a man between 65 and 79 years old with acute or convalescent COVID-19. CDR3s include the opening cysteine and the closing phenylalanine or tryptophan. A D gene is named only where the DNA matches it firmly. Clone sizes are given selectively: once, few, many, or a class where the clone is expanded.

V,J,size,D,CDR3,DNA
TRBV19,TRBJ1-1,NA,NA,CASLSGGRWNTEAFF,TGTGCCAGTCTTAGCGGGGGGCGCTGGAACACTGAAGCTTTCTTT
TRBV5-1,TRBJ2-2,NA,TRBD1,CASSFRARQGNTGELFF,TGCGCCAGCAGCTTTCGGGCGAGACAGGGTAACACCGGGGAGCTGTTTTTT
TRBV6-5,TRBJ1-5,NA,NA,CASSLDTFNQPQHF,TGTGCCAGCAGCTTGGACACTTTCAATCAGCCCCAGCATTTT
TRBV11-2,TRBJ2-7,NA,NA,CASSLPRQNYEQYF,TGTGCCAGCAGCTTACCCCGTCAGAATTACGAGCAGTACTTC
TRBV2,TRBJ2-7,NA,NA,CASSEGGDTSSYEQYF,TGTGCCAGCAGTGAGGGAGGGGACACGAGCTCCTACGAGCAGTACTTC
TRBV6-6,TRBJ1-1,NA,NA,CACGPVNTEAFF,TGTGCTTGCGGGCCAGTGAACACTGAAGCTTTCTTT
TRBV18,TRBJ2-3,NA,NA,CASSGGTAGTDTQYF,TGTGCCAGCTCAGGAGGGACTGCTGGCACAGATACGCAGTATTTT
TRBV9,TRBJ2-7,NA,NA,CASSVSADPSYEQYF,TGTGCCAGCAGCGTAAGCGCGGATCCTTCCTACGAGCAGTACTTC
TRBV10-3,TRBJ1-1,NA,NA,CAISESPDTEAFF,TGTGCCATCAGTGAGTCGCCGGACACTGAAGCTTTCTTT
TRBV5-4,TRBJ1-6,once,TRBD1,CASSFGTGLNSPLHF,TGTGCCAGCAGCTTCGGGACAGGGTTGAATTCACCCCTCCACTTT
TRBV28,TRBJ1-1,NA,NA,CASSLTVLNTEAFF,TGTGCCAGCAGTTTAACAGTATTGAACACTGAAGCTTTCTTT
TRBV11-3,TRBJ1-1,few,NA,CASSQAGQGRTEAFF,TGTGCCAGCAGCCAGGCAGGCCAGGGAAGGACTGAAGCTTTCTTT
TRBV7-4,TRBJ2-7,NA,NA,CASSFSGKYEQYF,TGTGCCAGCAGCTTCTCCGGGAAGTACGAGCAGTACTTC
TRBV6-5,TRBJ1-1,NA,TRBD1,CASSPHRGRNTEAFF,TGTGCCAGCAGTCCCCACAGGGGGAGAAACACTGAAGCTTTCTTT
TRBV3-1/TRBV3-2,TRBJ2-5,NA,TRBD2,CASSPKLAGGPRRETQYF,TGTGCCAGCAGCCCAAAACTAGCGGGGGGGCCGAGGAGAGAGACCCAGTACTTC